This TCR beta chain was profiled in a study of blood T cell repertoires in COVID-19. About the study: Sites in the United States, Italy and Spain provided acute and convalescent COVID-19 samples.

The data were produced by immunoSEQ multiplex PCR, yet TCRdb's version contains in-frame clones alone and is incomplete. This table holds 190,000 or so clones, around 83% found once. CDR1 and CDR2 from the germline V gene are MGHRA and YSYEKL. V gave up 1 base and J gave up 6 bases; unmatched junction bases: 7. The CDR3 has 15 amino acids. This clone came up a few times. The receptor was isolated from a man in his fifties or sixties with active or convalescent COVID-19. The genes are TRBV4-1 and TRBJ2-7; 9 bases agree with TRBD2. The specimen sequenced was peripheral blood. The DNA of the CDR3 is TGCGCCAGCAGCCAAGGGCGGACTAGCGTAGGCGAGCAGTACTTC. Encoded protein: CASSQGRTSVGEQYF.